These 27 T cell receptor beta chains originate from one sample sequenced in a study of T-cell memory formation after mild COVID-19. TCRdb fed the 5' RACE reads into MiXCR, producing one record per CDR3 protein. The sample shows about 350,000 distinct CDR3 sequences, around 27% of them seen only once. Sequencing used PBMCs or a T cell subset sorted from them (not recorded which). These receptor sequences come from an adult woman who had mild COVID-19 (a few samples of this study predate the infection). Cell type and time point are not known.

This clonotype came up a few times. The gene calls are TRBV21-1 and TRBJ1-5. TRBV21-1 is shown as a pseudogene. CDR3 length equals 15 residues. This CDR3 reads CASSKREKGNQPQHF. The CDR3 DNA follows: TGTGCCAGCAGCAAAAGAGAGAAAGGCAATCAGCCCCAGCATTTT.

The CDR3 DNA follows: TGCAGCGTTGGTAGCGGGATCTACGAGCAGTACTTC. It specifies CSVGSGIYEQYF. The rearrangement uses TRBV29-1 and TRBJ2-7; 8 nucleotides line up with TRBD2. Germline-derived CDR1 and CDR2 are SQVTM and ANQGSEA. V lost 4 bases and J lost 3; bases outside the gene matches: 2. This CDR3 comprises 12 residues.

This chain joins TRBV7-9 and TRBJ2-2; 9 nucleotides line up with TRBD1. CDR3 length: 15 residues. The ends lost 4 bases at V and 5 bases at J; junction bases unmatched: 5. Germline loops: CDR1 SEHNR, CDR2 FQNEAQ (reference sequence). The CDR3 DNA reads as TGTGCCAGCAGCTGGGGGACAGGGAGTACCGGGGAGCTGTTTTTT. It yields the protein CASSWGTGSTGELFF.

Comments on this clonotype: The junction and the germline gene differ at one end; a read error may be behind it. The CDR3 spells CASSQDSFNEQFF. DNA for the CDR3: TGCGCCAGCAGCCAAGATTCCTTCAATGAGCAGTTCTTC. The V call is TRBV4-3, the J call TRBJ2-1; the D is unclear. CDR3 size: 13 residues. Germline CDR1 LGHNA, CDR2 YSLEER.

This clonotype has a handful of counts. The chain joins TRBV3-1 to TRBJ1-2; TRBD1 aligns across 9 bases. This CDR3 has 18 residues. In germline, CDR1 is LGHDT, CDR2 YNNKEL (reference sequence). The junction had 8 bases not matched to a gene; V was cut back by 0 bases and J by 0 bases. CDR3 in amino acids: CASSQDGGQGPANYGYTF. CDR3 bases: TGTGCCAGCAGCCAAGATGGGGGACAGGGACCCGCTAACTATGGCTACACCTTC.

The chain joins TRBV6-9 to TRBJ2-3; TRBD2 matches at 8 bases. The CDR3 has 20 amino acids. Trimming cost V 7 bases and J 6 bases; bases outside gene matches: 27. Germline CDR1 reads MNHGY; CDR2 reads SVAAGI. The CDR3 loop reads CASTRPGLEASEPLEDTQYF. The CDR3 DNA reads TGTGCCAGCACCCGACCGGGACTAGAGGCCTCCGAGCCTTTAGAGGATACGCAGTATTTT.

The chain employs TRBV5-1 and TRBJ2-1, with no clear D. The germline V and J ends were trimmed by 6 bases and 3 bases, with 19 bases remaining between them. Germline V CDR1 and CDR2: SGHRS, YFSETQ. The CDR3 has 16 amino acids. CDR3 nucleotide sequence: TGCGCCAGCAACCCAGGCCCCTGGTTTAGCTACAATGAGCAGTTCTTC. Protein: CASNPGPWFSYNEQFF.

This clonotype came up a few times. The chain couples TRBV6-1 to TRBJ1-1; the match to TRBD1 covers 10 bases. With 6 bases clipped from V and 6 bases from J, the junction kept 10 bases outside the gene matches. The CDR3 extends over 15 amino acids. Germline CDR1 reads MNHNS; CDR2 reads SASEGT. In nucleotides, the CDR3 is TGTGCCAGCAGCGTAATAGGGACAGGGGTCCCTGAAGCTTTCTTT. Translated: CASSVIGTGVPEAFF.

This chain links TRBV21-1 with TRBJ2-1; the table's TRBD1 call for D was not verified on the DNA. TRBV21-1 is assigned pseudogene status. This CDR3 has 12 residues. The CDR3 DNA sequence: TGTGCCAGCAGCACAAAGCCCCATGAGCAGTTCTTC. As protein: CASSTKPHEQFF.

This clonotype was seen a handful of times. This chain uses TRBV7-9 with TRBJ1-1; D gene ambiguous. This CDR3 is built from 15 residues. Germline CDR1 reads SEHNR; CDR2 reads FQNEAQ (reference sequence). V was cut by 8 bases and J by 11 bases, with 27 bases left in between. CDR3 sequence (DNA): TGTGCCAGCGCTCAGAAGGGAACAGATAATGTTTTGGCTTTCTTT. This gives the protein CASAQKGTDNVLAFF.

This clonotype was seen more than once but under ten times. The V call is TRBV9, the J call TRBJ2-7; 11 nucleotides line up with TRBD1. Germline V gene data show CDR1 as SGDLS and CDR2 as YYNGEE. This CDR3 region has 14 residues. Losses at the gene ends were 3 bases for V and 6 bases for J; bases not matched to a gene: 5. The CDR3 region has the DNA TGTGCCAGCAGCGCCTGGGACAGGGGGACCGAGCAGTACTTC. Its protein is CASSAWDRGTEQYF.

This rearrangement joins TRBV15 to TRBJ1-1, with D uncertain. Trimming left V 1 base short and J 4 bases short, with 10 bases between. This CDR3 contains 14 residues. From germline, CDR1 is LNHNV and CDR2 YYDKDF (reference sequence). The CDR3 here is CATSRAAGGTEAFF. The DNA for the CDR3 is TGTGCCACCAGCAGAGCTGCAGGCGGCACTGAAGCTTTCTTT.

The DNA for the CDR3 is TGTGCCAGCAGCCGGCGACCCCTGAACACTGAAGCTTTCTTT. It codes for CASSRRPLNTEAFF. V usage is TRBV7-2 and J usage is TRBJ1-1; no reliable D call. The germline V gene encodes CDR1 SGHTA and CDR2 FQGNSA. The CDR3 has 14 amino acids. The germline V and J ends were trimmed by 5 bases and 0 bases, with 10 bases remaining between them.

CDR3 in DNA: TGCGCCAGCAGCCCAGACACCACCGGGACAGGGAGGACCTACACCTTC. Translation: CASSPDTTGTGRTYTF. The chain links TRBV5-1 to TRBJ1-2, with 9 bases aligning to TRBD1. The V gene's germline CDR1 is SGHRS and CDR2 YFSETQ. CDR3 size: 16 residues. The V segment lost 4 bases and the J segment 10 bases; nucleotides outside the gene matches: 17.

The table lists this clonotype with a few counts. The chain's CDR3 is CASTPISGTDTQYF. The CDR3 bases are TGTGCCAGCACCCCGATAAGCGGGACAGATACGCAGTATTTT. The V and J genes are TRBV7-9 and TRBJ2-3, with D perhaps TRBD2 (6 bases). The CDR3 is 14 amino acids. CDR1 SEHNR and CDR2 FQNEAQ come from the germline V gene (reference sequence). V dropped 7 bases and J dropped 3 bases, with 14 bases sitting between them. The variable domain in full, with the rest retrieved from reference TRBV7-9 and TRBJ2-3, is DTGVSQNPRHKITKRGQNVTFRCDPISEHNRLYWYRQTLGQGPEFLTYFQNEAQLEKSRLLSDRFSAERPKGSFSTLEIQRTEQGDSAMYLCASTPISGTDTQYFGPGTRLTVL.

The genes are TRBV19 and TRBJ2-7; a possible D gene is TRBD2 (6 bases). The CDR3 has 16 amino acids. V was clipped by 5 bases and J by 6 bases, with 23 bases between them. Germline CDR1 LNHDA, CDR2 SQIVND (reference sequence). CDR3 residues: CASSWDSTAGPLEQYF. DNA for the CDR3: TGTGCCAGTAGTTGGGACTCCACGGCGGGCCCTCTCGAGCAGTACTTC.

There are a few counts of this clonotype. The chain is built from TRBV24-1 and TRBJ2-1, with a weak D call TRBD2 (5 bases). Germline CDR1 and CDR2: KGHDR and SFDVKD. V shed 7 bases and J shed 10 bases, with 13 bases lying between them. This CDR3 has 12 residues. The CDR3, as DNA: TGTGCCACCAGCCCGGGGTCAAGGGAGCAGTTCTTC. Residues: CATSPGSREQFF.

This chain uses TRBV5-1 with TRBJ2-1, with D possibly matching TRBD2 (5 bases). Germline V gene sequence: CDR1 SGHRS, CDR2 YFSETQ. Trimming left V 0 bases short and J 5 bases short, with 12 bases between. CDR3 length: 15 residues. The CDR3 nucleotides are TGCGCCAGCAGCTTGGGCAGGACTCCAAACAATGAGCAGTTCTTC. This codes for CASSLGRTPNNEQFF.

This clonotype was found a few times. V and J are TRBV5-6 and TRBJ2-3; possible D gene TRBD2, 6 bases. CDR3 length: 14 amino acids. The germline V gene has CDR1 SGHDT and CDR2 YYEEEE. The V and J ends lost 2 bases and 6 bases respectively, with 13 bases between them. The CDR3 nucleotides are TGTGCCAGCAGCTTACTTCCTAGCGACGATACGCAGTATTTT. Amino acid sequence: CASSLLPSDDTQYF.

There are a few counts of this clonotype. V is TRBV5-4 and J is TRBJ2-3; the match to TRBD2 covers 10 bases. V shed 4 bases, J shed 9 bases, and the junction held 8 bases outside the gene matches. The CDR3 loop spans 14 amino acids. Germline V gene sequence: CDR1 SGHNT, CDR2 YYREEE (reference sequence). CDR3 DNA: TGTGCCAGCAGCATCGGGACTAGCGTCGGGACGCAGTATTTT. It specifies CASSIGTSVGTQYF.

This clonotype appeared a few times. The chain is built from TRBV27 and TRBJ2-1, with 8 bases lining up with TRBD2. The CDR3 is made up of 16 amino acids. The trim removed 6 bases at V and 3 bases at J, leaving 10 bases unmatched. Germline V gene data show CDR1 as MNHEY and CDR2 as SMNVEV (reference sequence). The DNA for the CDR3 is TGTGCCAGCAGCCTAGCGCGGGGGGCGATCTACAATGAGCAGTTCTTC. It translates to CASSLARGAIYNEQFF.

This chain uses TRBV27 with TRBJ1-4, with a weak D call TRBD1 (5 bases). Between the trimmed V and J ends, which lost 5 bases and 10 bases, there was a span of 11 bases. The CDR3 is 12 amino acids. Germline CDR1 MNHEY, CDR2 SMNVEV (reference sequence). The CDR3 DNA reads as TGTGCCAGCAGTCCCTTGGGGGGAAAACTGTTTTTT. Translated, it gives CASSPLGGKLFF.

This clonotype was detected a few times. This rearrangement joins TRBV7-9 to TRBJ2-2, with no clear D. Trimming stripped 4 bases from V and 3 bases from J, with 6 bases between. This CDR3 contains 13 residues. Germline CDR1 reads SEHNR; CDR2 reads FQNEAQ (reference sequence). CDR3 nucleotides: TGTGCCAGCAGCTGGACCGACACCGGGGAGCTGTTTTTT. Amino acids: CASSWTDTGELFF.

V is TRBV5-1 and J is TRBJ2-7; D gene uncertain. The CDR3 loop spans 15 amino acids. V was cut by 4 bases and J by 3 bases, with 17 bases left in between. CDR1 SGHRS and CDR2 YFSETQ come from the germline V gene. CDR3 residues: CASSPSIDIIYEQYF. CDR3 bases: TGCGCCAGCAGCCCCAGCATCGACATTATCTACGAGCAGTACTTC.

The chain uses TRBV20-1 and TRBJ2-2, with 9 bases fitting TRBD1. The CDR3 contains 15 residues. From germline, CDR1 is DFQATT and CDR2 SNEGSKA (reference sequence). Losses at the gene ends were 1 base for V and 6 bases for J; bases not matched to a gene: 6. The CDR3 loop is CSARANRQGAGELFF. The CDR3 bases are TGCAGTGCTAGAGCCAACAGACAGGGGGCCGGGGAGCTGTTTTTT.

This clonotype was picked up a small number of times. V gene TRBV5-1 combines with J gene TRBJ2-5, with 9 bases lining up with TRBD1. With V trimmed by 4 bases and J by 5 bases, 9 bases remained unmatched. Germline CDR1 SGHRS, CDR2 YFSETQ. There are 15 residues in the CDR3. The CDR3 is CASSGGQGLYETQYF. The CDR3 bases are TGCGCCAGCAGCGGCGGACAGGGGTTGTATGAGACCCAGTACTTC.

The sample holds many counts of this clonotype. The rearrangement uses TRBV7-2 and TRBJ2-2; 9 positions match TRBD2. CDR3 length: 18 residues. Germline V gene sequence: CDR1 SGHTA, CDR2 FQGNSA. V dropped 8 bases and J dropped 1; count of bases not matched to a gene: 14. CDR3 sequence (DNA): TGTGCCAGCCCCGCGGGGCTAGCGGGATCGGGGAACACCGGGGAGCTGTTTTTT. Protein sequence: CASPAGLAGSGNTGELFF.